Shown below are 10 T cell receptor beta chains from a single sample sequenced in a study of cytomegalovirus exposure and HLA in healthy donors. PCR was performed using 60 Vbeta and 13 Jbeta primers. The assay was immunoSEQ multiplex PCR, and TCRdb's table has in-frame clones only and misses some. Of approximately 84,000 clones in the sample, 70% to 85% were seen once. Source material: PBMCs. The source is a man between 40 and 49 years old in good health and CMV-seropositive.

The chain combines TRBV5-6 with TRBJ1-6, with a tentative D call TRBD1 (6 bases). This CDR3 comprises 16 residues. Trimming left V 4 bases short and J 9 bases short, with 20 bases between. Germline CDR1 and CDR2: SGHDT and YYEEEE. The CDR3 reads CASSLGGGSHSSPLHF. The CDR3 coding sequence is TGTGCCAGCAGCCTCGGGGGGGGCAGTCATAGTTCACCCCTCCACTTT.

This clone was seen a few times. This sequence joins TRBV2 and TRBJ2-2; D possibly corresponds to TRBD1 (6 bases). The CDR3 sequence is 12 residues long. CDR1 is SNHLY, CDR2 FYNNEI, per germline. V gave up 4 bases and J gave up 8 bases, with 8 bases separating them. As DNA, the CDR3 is TGTGCCAGCAGTGGAGGGGGAGGGGAGCTGTTTTTT. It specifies CASSGGGGELFF.

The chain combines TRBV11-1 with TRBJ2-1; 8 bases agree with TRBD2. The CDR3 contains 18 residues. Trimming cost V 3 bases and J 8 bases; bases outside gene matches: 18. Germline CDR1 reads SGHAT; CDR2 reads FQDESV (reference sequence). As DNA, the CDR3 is TGTGCCAGCAGCTTGTCGGTTCTTTTGGCGGGGGGATGGCATGAGCAGTTCTTC. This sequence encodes CASSLSVLLAGGWHEQFF.

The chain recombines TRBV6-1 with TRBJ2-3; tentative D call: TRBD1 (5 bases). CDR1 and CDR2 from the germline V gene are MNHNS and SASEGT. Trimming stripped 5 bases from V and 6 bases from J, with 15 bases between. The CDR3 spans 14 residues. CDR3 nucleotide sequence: TGTGCCAGCAGTTCCACAGGTGTTTGGGATACGCAGTATTTT. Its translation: CASSSTGVWDTQYF.

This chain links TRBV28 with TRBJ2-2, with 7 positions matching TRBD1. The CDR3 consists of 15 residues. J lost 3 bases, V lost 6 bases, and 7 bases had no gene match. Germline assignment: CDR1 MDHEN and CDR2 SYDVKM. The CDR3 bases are TGTGCCAGCAGAACGACAGGGATTTACACCGGGGAGCTGTTTTTT. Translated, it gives CASRTTGIYTGELFF.

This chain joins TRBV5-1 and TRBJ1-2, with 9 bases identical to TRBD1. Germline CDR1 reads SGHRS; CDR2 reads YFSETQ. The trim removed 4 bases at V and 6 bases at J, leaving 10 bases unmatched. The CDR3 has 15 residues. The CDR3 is CASSPNGQGMNGYTF. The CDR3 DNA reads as TGCGCCAGCAGCCCTAACGGACAGGGGATGAATGGCTACACCTTC.

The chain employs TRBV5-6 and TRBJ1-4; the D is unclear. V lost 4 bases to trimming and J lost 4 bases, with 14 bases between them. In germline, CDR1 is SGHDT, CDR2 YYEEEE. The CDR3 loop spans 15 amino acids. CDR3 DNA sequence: TGTGCCAGCAGCCCCCCTCGGGGTGGTAATGAAAAACTGTTTTTT. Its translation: CASSPPRGGNEKLFF.

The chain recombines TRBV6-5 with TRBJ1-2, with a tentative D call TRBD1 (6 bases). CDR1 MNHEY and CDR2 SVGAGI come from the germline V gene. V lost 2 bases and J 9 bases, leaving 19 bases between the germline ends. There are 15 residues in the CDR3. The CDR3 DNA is TGTGCCAGCAGTTACCAGCCTACAGGGTTTGCGAGCTACACCTTC. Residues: CASSYQPTGFASYTF.

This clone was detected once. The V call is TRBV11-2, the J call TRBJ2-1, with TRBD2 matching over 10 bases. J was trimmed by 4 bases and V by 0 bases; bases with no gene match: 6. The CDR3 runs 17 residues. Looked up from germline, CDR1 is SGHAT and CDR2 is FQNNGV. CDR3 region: CASSLDGRLAGYNEQFF. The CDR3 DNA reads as TGTGCCAGCAGCTTAGATGGAAGACTAGCGGGTTACAATGAGCAGTTCTTC.

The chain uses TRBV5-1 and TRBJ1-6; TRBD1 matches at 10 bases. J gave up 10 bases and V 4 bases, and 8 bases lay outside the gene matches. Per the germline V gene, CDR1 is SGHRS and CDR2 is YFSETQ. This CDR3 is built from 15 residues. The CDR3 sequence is CASSVSGTGESPLHF. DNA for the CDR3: TGCGCCAGCAGCGTCTCCGGGACAGGGGAATCACCCCTCCACTTT.